This T cell receptor beta chain appears in the sequencing data of a study of cytomegalovirus exposure and HLA in healthy donors. Findings of the study overall: There were a few CMV-associated chains whose specificity for CMV antigens was confirmed in vitro. Association of 17,000 or so TCR beta sequences with HLA alleles was found at 0.05 false discovery rate in a later analysis. Productive status was seen about 90% or about 30% of the time for most TCR beta V segments in an earlier analysis.

The PCR employed 60 Vbeta primers together with 13 Jbeta primers. Sequenced by immunoSEQ multiplex PCR; TCRdb stores in-frame clones only, minus some. The sample has 120,000 or so clones, 72% seen once. Each donor's status was that of a healthy bone marrow donor. As for this clone: The antigen is not known.

CDR1 and CDR2 (germline): LNHDA, SQIVND (reference sequence). Trimming pared 1 base from V and 4 bases from J, leaving 7 bases between. The CDR3 loop spans 13 amino acids. This sequence originates from a man aged 25 to 40 in good health and CMV-seronegative. The gene calls are TRBV19 and TRBJ1-1; no definite D call. The source material was PBMCs. The CDR3 DNA reads TGTGCCAGTAGTATAGGGGAGGGCACTGAAGCTTTCTTT. Translating it yields CASSIGEGTEAFF. Variable domain in full (rest from reference TRBV19 and TRBJ1-1): DGGITQSPKYLFRKEGQNVTLSCEQNLNHDAMYWYRQDPGQGLRLIYYSQIVNDFQKGDIAEGYSVSREKKESFPLTVTSAQKNPTAFYLCASSIGEGTEAFFGQGTRLTVV.